This passage covers 10 T cell receptor beta chains from one sample sequenced in a study of blood T cell repertoires in COVID-19 (dated by TCRdb to about 2020). The method behind the library was the immunoSEQ multiplex PCR assay. Not all clones reach the TCRdb copy of this immuneACCESS table, which keeps in-frame sequences only. Checked studies attribute under half of the gap to unresolved V genes and leave the rest unexplained. In this sample the table shows tens of thousands of clones, about 89% of which occur a single time. 15% to 20% of the sample is in the top ten clones. The source material was peripheral blood. These receptors were taken from a human donor in a cohort sampled during active COVID-19.

J is TRBJ2-5 and V is TRBV5-6, with D tentatively TRBD1 (6 bases). Germline CDR1 is SGHDT and CDR2 is YYEEEE. V lost 0 bases, J lost 3 bases, and 12 bases lay in between. The CDR3 is 15 amino acids. This chain's CDR3 is CASSLARQGKETQYF. The CDR3, as DNA: TGTGCCAGCAGCTTGGCCCGGCAGGGGAAAGAGACCCAGTACTTC.

This clone appeared a single time. The gene calls are TRBV30 and TRBJ1-1, with a possible D match to TRBD1 (5 bases). The V gene lost 3 bases and the J gene lost 3 bases, with 14 bases spanning the gap. Germline CDR1 reads GTSNPN; CDR2 reads SVGIG (reference sequence). This CDR3 spans 14 amino acids. The CDR3, as DNA: TGTGCCTGGAGGGAGAACAGGTATTACACTGAAGCTTTCTTT. This encodes CAWRENRYYTEAFF.

The J gene is TRBJ2-5, the V gene TRBV5-4; 8 nucleotides align to TRBD1. The germline gives CDR1 SGHNT, CDR2 YYREEE (reference sequence). The V and J ends lost 3 bases and 4 bases, in that order; junction bases with no gene match: 5. This CDR3 is built from 14 residues. The CDR3 here is CASSSGTGAETQYF. In DNA form, the CDR3 reads TGTGCCAGCAGCTCCGGGACAGGAGCAGAGACCCAGTACTTC.

This chain joins TRBV12-5 and TRBJ1-3; D is perhaps TRBD1 (6 bases). The CDR3 loop spans 14 amino acids. Trimming pared 3 bases from V and 4 bases from J, leaving 10 bases between. CDR1 and CDR2 from the germline V gene are LGHNT and FRNRAP. CDR3 loop: CASGFSGAGNTIYF. DNA for the CDR3: TGTGCTAGTGGTTTTTCAGGGGCGGGAAACACCATATATTTT.

The V gene is TRBV5-5, the J gene TRBJ1-5; 8 positions match TRBD1. Germline CDR1 is SGHKS and CDR2 is YYEKEE (reference sequence). V gave up 4 bases and J gave up 7 bases; unmatched junction bases: 7. The CDR3 extends over 14 amino acids. The CDR3 region is CASSTDRESQPQHF. The CDR3 bases are TGTGCCAGCAGCACGGACAGGGAGAGCCAGCCCCAGCATTTT.

This clone was observed a single time. The chain joins TRBV9 to TRBJ1-2, with D hard to call. The V end lost 5 bases, the J end lost 8 bases, and 16 bases lay between the germline ends. Germline-derived CDR1 and CDR2 are SGDLS and YYNGEE. The CDR3 runs 13 residues. The CDR3 is CASRGREYDGYTF. In DNA form, the CDR3 reads TGTGCCAGCAGAGGAAGGGAGTACGACGGCTACACCTTC.

The chain carries TRBV27 and TRBJ1-1; 7 bases are shared with TRBD1. The ends lost 4 bases at V and 3 bases at J; junction bases unmatched: 8. The CDR3 contains 15 residues. Per the germline V gene, CDR1 is MNHEY and CDR2 is SMNVEV (reference sequence). This chain's CDR3 is CASSSTLDRYTEAFF. CDR3 nucleotide sequence: TGTGCCAGCAGTTCCACCCTGGACAGGTACACTGAAGCTTTCTTT.

This clone turned up a few times. The chain joins TRBV28 to TRBJ2-7; D unclear. Trimming took off 5 bases at V and 2 bases at J, with 4 bases between the two ends. The CDR3 covers 11 residues. Germline CDR1 MDHEN, CDR2 SYDVKM. The chain's CDR3 is CASSPAYEQYF. CDR3 DNA sequence: TGTGCCAGCAGTCCCGCCTACGAGCAGTACTTC. The entire variable domain, with the rest obtained from reference TRBV28 and TRBJ2-7, is as follows: DVKVTQSSRYLVKRTGEKVFLECVQDMDHENMFWYRQDPGLGLRLIYFSYDVKMKEKGDIPEGYSVSREKKERFSLILESASTNQTSMYLCASSPAYEQYFGPGTRLTVT.

J is TRBJ2-7 and V is TRBV5-3, with 8 positions matching TRBD1. TRBV5-3 has ORF status, its function being uncertain. The J segment lost 3 bases and the V segment lost 5 bases, leaving 10 bases of the junction unmatched. This CDR3 has 15 residues. CDR3 residues: CARRPGTGPDYEQYF. CDR3 sequence (DNA): TGTGCCAGAAGACCCGGGACAGGACCCGACTACGAGCAGTACTTC.

The gene calls are TRBV2 and TRBJ1-1, with D possibly being TRBD1 (5 bases). This CDR3 is built from 13 residues. Trimming removed 4 bases at V and 0 bases at J, with 6 bases between. Germline-derived CDR1 and CDR2 are SNHLY and FYNNEI. The CDR3 DNA reads as TGTGCCAGCAGTGGGGGCCTGAACACTGAAGCTTTCTTT. Protein sequence: CASSGGLNTEAFF.